This T cell receptor (beta chain) was sequenced for a study of vaccination effects on CD4 cells after COVID-19. Study-wide findings and caveats: Cross-reactivity toward common cold coronaviruses was confined to only 1 of 255 vaccine-induced clones in healthy vaccinees.

Data came from immunoSEQ multiplex PCR; TCRdb stores just in-frame clones and leaves some out. Of around 30,000 clones listed, around 70% were seen once; the top ten hold roughly 12%. J gave up 4 bases and V 7 bases, and 4 bases lay outside the gene matches. Germline CDR1 SQVTM, CDR2 ANQGSEA. The CDR3 is 12 amino acids. CD4+ T cells specific for antigen were expanded with viral peptide pools by the ViraFEST assay before sequencing. CD4+ T cell isolation took place after approximately 11 days of culture. Participants each got two BNT162b2 or mRNA-1273 vaccine doses. As concerns this clone: Its antigen is not identified.

The TCR was taken from a human donor who received a COVID-19 vaccine. The source material was CD4+ T cells from PBMCs cultured with HCoV-229E spike peptides, sampled after COVID-19 vaccination. The gene calls are TRBV29-1 and TRBJ2-7, with 10 bases aligning to TRBD1. Written as DNA, the CDR3 is TGCAGCGCGAGACAGGGGGCTTACGAGCAGTACTTC. This codes for CSARQGAYEQYF.